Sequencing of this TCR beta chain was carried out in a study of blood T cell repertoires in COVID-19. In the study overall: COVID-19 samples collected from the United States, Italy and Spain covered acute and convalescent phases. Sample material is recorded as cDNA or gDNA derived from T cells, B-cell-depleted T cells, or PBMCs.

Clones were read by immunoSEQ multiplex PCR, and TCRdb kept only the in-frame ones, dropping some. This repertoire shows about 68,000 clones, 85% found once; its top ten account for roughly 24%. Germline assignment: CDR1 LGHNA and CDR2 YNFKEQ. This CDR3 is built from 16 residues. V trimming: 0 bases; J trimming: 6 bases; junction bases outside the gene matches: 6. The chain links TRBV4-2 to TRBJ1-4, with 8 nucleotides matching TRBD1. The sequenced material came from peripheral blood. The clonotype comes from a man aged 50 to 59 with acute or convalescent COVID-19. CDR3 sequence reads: CASSQDGRGLYEKLFF. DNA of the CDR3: TGTGCCAGCAGCCAAGATGGCAGGGGGCTCTATGAAAAACTGTTTTTT.